This T cell receptor (beta chain) appears in the sequencing data of a study of graft-versus-host responses after intestinal transplantation. On the study more broadly: Each recipient received a multivisceral, liver-intestinal, or isolated intestinal graft. Recipients were all induced with anti-thymocyte globulin, then given tacrolimus and steroids for around three years. Study-level results: High graft-versus-host to host-versus-graft clonal ratios were seen in allografts of patients with graft-donor T cell macrochimerism. GvH clonotypes were identified within recipient marrow, with a subset emerging first in ileum or blood.

Regarding this clone: What it binds is not known.

Assay used: immunoSEQ multiplex PCR; TCRdb lists only in-frame clones, some missing. The sample lists roughly 73,000 clones; roughly 84% were seen once. The CDR3 contains 15 residues. The germline V gene has CDR1 MNHNS and CDR2 SASEGT. V gave up 7 bases and J gave up 6 bases, with 21 bases separating them. The sequence derives from a human donor who was the organ donor for an intestinal transplant. The sequenced sample was unstimulated CD8+ T cells sorted from spleen or lymph node cells, obtained before transplant. The rearrangement links TRBV6-1 to TRBJ1-1; D uncertain. CDR3 bases: TGTGCCAGCAAGATTCGAAGTCGGCCGTGGGCTGAAGCTTTCTTT. Amino acids: CASKIRSRPWAEAFF.